These T cell receptor beta chains were read from a single sample in a study of blood T cell repertoires in COVID-19. Sequenced by immunoSEQ multiplex PCR; TCRdb stores in-frame clones only, minus some. The top ten hold roughly 2.2% of the sample, which has about 210,000 clones, approximately 85% seen once. The sample was peripheral blood. These TCRs come from a woman in her seventies with COVID-19, enrolled during active disease. Each CDR3 is given without its conserved first and last residue.

>TRBV7-3|TRBJ2-5
ASSQTRAQETQY
>TRBV2|TRBJ1-2
ASSEARVDYGYT
>TRBV9|TRBJ2-2
ASSLRGQLNTGELF
>TRBV6-6|TRBJ2-1
ASSYSRGRQGQF
>TRBV5-6|TRBJ2-7
ASSLEGAGTGGNEQY
>TRBV4-1|TRBJ1-2
ASSPGALGHGYT
>TRBV11-3|TRBJ2-3
ASSSGHGTDTQY
>TRBV2|TRBJ2-7
ASSSVTGPEEQY
>TRBV7-2|TRBJ1-1
ASSLVSGSTEAF
>TRBV24-1|TRBJ1-2
ATSDSGFGYGYT
>TRBV24-1|TRBJ2-7
ATYTLGATGEPYEQY
>TRBV12-5|TRBJ2-5
ASGLEEYQETQY
>TRBV11-2|TRBJ2-7
ASSLGLGTSGTYEQY
>TRBV14|TRBJ2-3
ASSPSFFTDTQY
>TRBV15|TRBJ2-7
ATSRDAGLEQY
>TRBV27|TRBJ1-2
ASSLSFAGGLANYGYT
>TRBV3-1/TRBV3-2|TRBJ2-1
ASSLRYSGFTYNEQF
>TRBV7-7|TRBJ2-2
ASSPLRASGRTPTGELF
>TRBV29-1|TRBJ2-2
SVADRGRELF
>TRBV7-2|TRBJ2-1
ASSLVRASEREQF
>TRBV7-3|TRBJ2-2
ASSSKAVANTGELF
>TRBV5-8|TRBJ1-1
ASSLEIPYTEAF
>TRBV19|TRBJ2-7
ASSIMRTSGTYEQY
>TRBV6-5|TRBJ2-1
ASSRLAEYNEQF
>TRBV2|TRBJ1-1
ASGTDIGEAF
>TRBV19|TRBJ1-5
ASSLGSNSNQPQH
>TRBV7-9|TRBJ2-7
ASSTSSYEQY
>TRBV2|TRBJ1-2
ASRPLGGAGFGYT
>TRBV7-2|TRBJ1-2
ASSLAGQDYGYT
>TRBV7-3|TRBJ1-1
ASSQGPGRNTEAF
>TRBV19|TRBJ2-3
ASSSGLVDTQY
>TRBV9|TRBJ2-1
ASSVVAGWMNEQF
>TRBV7-2|TRBJ2-3
ASSLGGTSGFTDTQY
>TRBV14|TRBJ1-2
ASSQDPRIPGYT
>TRBV19|TRBJ1-2
ASLRTGLSYT
>TRBV5-6|TRBJ2-7
ASSFGRGGWFEQY
>TRBV19|TRBJ1-3
ASSMTERNTIY
>TRBV2|TRBJ2-7
ASSKSGSYEQY
>TRBV15|TRBJ1-3
ATSSTGGSGNTIY
>TRBV29-1|TRBJ2-7
SVEGGQGYYEQY
>TRBV5-6|TRBJ2-1
ASDRLAGGNEQF
>TRBV12-3/TRBV12-4|TRBJ2-1
ASSLSPFGEQF
>TRBV5-5|TRBJ1-2
ASSSTGYGYGYT
>TRBV14|TRBJ1-3
ASSQQGLGGNTIY
>TRBV11-3|TRBJ1-6
ASSLGREQNSPLH
>TRBV7-9|TRBJ1-4
ASSPNLGAHSANEKLF
>TRBV29-1|TRBJ1-1
SVRQVTEAF
>TRBV6-5|TRBJ1-2
ASRRDTGYT
>TRBV19|TRBJ1-1
ASTLNLGGSNTEAF
>TRBV6-6|TRBJ1-4
ASSSVTTNEKLF
>TRBV9|TRBJ2-7
ASNLEGVDEQY
>TRBV25-1|TRBJ1-3
ASSGNVGSSGNTIY
>TRBV6-1|TRBJ1-3
ASSERNSGNTIY
>TRBV6-2/TRBV6-3|TRBJ2-3
ASSRQGGSTDTQY
>TRBV23-1|TRBJ2-7
ANDGTGHYEQY